This T cell receptor (beta chain) stems from a study of blood T cell repertoires in COVID-19. As for the study in general: Sites across the United States, Italy and Spain contributed samples from acute and convalescent COVID-19. The cDNA or gDNA used as material had been derived from T cells, B-cell-depleted T cells, or PBMCs.

Authors' analysis steps: Nucleated cell counts were estimated from reference gene primer amplification. TCRdb's copy holds only in-frame clones and misses some; the assay was immunoSEQ multiplex PCR. The DNA gave D and trimming, while V, J and clone size come from that table. The sample yields some 250,000 clones, roughly 88% seen once. The CDR3 extends over 13 amino acids. The ends lost 1 base at V and 8 bases at J; junction bases unmatched: 4. The sample consisted of peripheral blood. The TCR originated in a man at least 80 years old with acute or convalescent COVID-19. The chain recombines TRBV12-3 or TRBV12-4 with TRBJ1-2; 7 bases line up with TRBD1. The CDR3 sequence is CASSLGQGIGYTF. The CDR3 bases are TGTGCCAGCAGTTTAGGACAGGGTATCGGCTACACCTTC.